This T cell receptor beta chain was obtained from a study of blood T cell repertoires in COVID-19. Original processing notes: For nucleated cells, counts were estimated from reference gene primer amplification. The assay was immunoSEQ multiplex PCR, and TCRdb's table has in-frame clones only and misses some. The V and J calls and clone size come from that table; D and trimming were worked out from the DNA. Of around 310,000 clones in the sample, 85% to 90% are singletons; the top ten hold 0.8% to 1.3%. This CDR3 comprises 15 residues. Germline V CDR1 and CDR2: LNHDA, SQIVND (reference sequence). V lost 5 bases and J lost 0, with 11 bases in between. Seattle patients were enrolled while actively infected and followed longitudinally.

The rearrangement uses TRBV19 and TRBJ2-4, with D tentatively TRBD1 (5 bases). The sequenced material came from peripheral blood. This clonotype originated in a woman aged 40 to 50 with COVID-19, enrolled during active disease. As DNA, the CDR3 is TGTGCCAGTAGTGCAGGGCCATTAGCCAAAAACATTCAGTACTTC. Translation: CASSAGPLAKNIQYF.